The rows below give T cell receptor beta chains drawn from one sample of a study of control samples from healthy donors and cancer patients. Sequencing used immunoSEQ multiplex PCR; TCRdb keeps in-frame clones, though not all of them. Among 100,000 to 150,000 clones listed, about 90% were seen once. The sequenced material came from PBMCs. These TCRs come from a man aged 50 to 59 with head and neck cancer. Both conserved end residues are part of each CDR3. A D gene is named only where the DNA matches it firmly. Clone size is stated in some rows and not others, as once, few, many or a class when expanded.

abundance: NA; v_gene: TRBV7-9; j_gene: TRBJ1-1; d_gene: TRBD1; CDR3aa: CAVRGTGKSTEAFF; CDR3nt: TGTGCCGTCCGGGGGACAGGGAAAAGCACTGAAGCTTTCTTT
abundance: NA; v_gene: TRBV7-2; j_gene: TRBJ1-6; d_gene: NA; CDR3aa: CASSLVGNSPLHF; CDR3nt: TGTGCCAGCAGCTTAGTAGGAAATTCACCCCTCCACTTT
abundance: NA; v_gene: TRBV9; j_gene: TRBJ2-7; d_gene: NA; CDR3aa: CASSPLRVLYEQYF; CDR3nt: TGTGCCAGCAGCCCACTTCGGGTCCTTTACGAGCAGTACTTC
abundance: once; v_gene: TRBV7-9; j_gene: TRBJ1-2; d_gene: NA; CDR3aa: CASSQSGGSTYGYTF; CDR3nt: TGTGCCAGCAGCCAGTCCGGGGGCTCTACCTATGGCTACACCTTC
abundance: NA; v_gene: TRBV27; j_gene: TRBJ2-7; d_gene: NA; CDR3aa: CASLARDGSFGEQYF; CDR3nt: TGTGCCAGCTTAGCACGGGACGGATCTTTCGGGGAGCAGTACTTC
abundance: few; v_gene: TRBV19; j_gene: TRBJ1-2; d_gene: NA; CDR3aa: CASSYEGSYGYTF; CDR3nt: TGTGCCAGTAGTTATGAAGGGTCCTATGGCTACACCTTC
abundance: NA; v_gene: TRBV19; j_gene: TRBJ2-7; d_gene: TRBD1; CDR3aa: CASRDLDRGAYEQYF; CDR3nt: TGTGCCAGTAGGGATTTAGACAGGGGGGCCTACGAGCAGTACTTC
abundance: NA; v_gene: TRBV10-1; j_gene: TRBJ2-7; d_gene: NA; CDR3aa: CASRGPSFTSYEQYF; CDR3nt: TGCGCCAGCAGGGGGCCTAGTTTTACCTCCTACGAGCAGTACTTC
abundance: few; v_gene: TRBV4-1; j_gene: TRBJ2-7; d_gene: TRBD2; CDR3aa: CASSRVAGGGGEQYF; CDR3nt: TGCGCCAGCAGCCGAGTAGCGGGAGGAGGGGGCGAGCAGTACTTC
abundance: NA; v_gene: TRBV5-1; j_gene: TRBJ2-3; d_gene: TRBD2; CDR3aa: CASSLLAGKGDTQYF; CDR3nt: TGCGCCAGCAGCTTGCTAGCGGGAAAGGGAGATACGCAGTATTTT
abundance: NA; v_gene: TRBV19; j_gene: TRBJ2-3; d_gene: NA; CDR3aa: CASSIPRSRGTDTQYF; CDR3nt: TGTGCCAGTAGTATTCCCCGGTCGCGGGGCACAGATACGCAGTATTTT
abundance: NA; v_gene: TRBV18; j_gene: TRBJ2-1; d_gene: TRBD2; CDR3aa: CASSPPGLAGEQFF; CDR3nt: TGTGCCAGCTCACCACCGGGACTAGCGGGCGAGCAGTTCTTC
abundance: NA; v_gene: TRBV6-1; j_gene: TRBJ2-7; d_gene: TRBD2; CDR3aa: CASSEGLAREQYF; CDR3nt: TGTGCCAGCAGTGAGGGACTAGCAAGGGAGCAGTACTTC
abundance: NA; v_gene: TRBV2; j_gene: TRBJ2-2; d_gene: TRBD1; CDR3aa: CASLQGVIDTGELFF; CDR3nt: TGTGCCAGCCTTCAGGGGGTGATTGACACCGGGGAGCTGTTTTTT
abundance: NA; v_gene: TRBV5-1; j_gene: TRBJ2-1; d_gene: TRBD1; CDR3aa: CASSSLGGTYNEQFF; CDR3nt: TGCGCCAGCAGCTCCCTAGGGGGCACCTACAATGAGCAGTTCTTC
abundance: NA; v_gene: TRBV12-3/TRBV12-4; j_gene: TRBJ1-1; d_gene: NA; CDR3aa: CASSSLSGTEAFF; CDR3nt: TGTGCCAGCAGCTCCCTATCCGGCACTGAAGCTTTCTTT
abundance: NA; v_gene: TRBV27; j_gene: TRBJ2-5; d_gene: TRBD1; CDR3aa: CASSSLRGGTGETQYF; CDR3nt: TGTGCCAGCAGTTCCCTGAGGGGCGGGACAGGTGAGACCCAGTACTTC
abundance: NA; v_gene: TRBV2; j_gene: TRBJ1-5; d_gene: TRBD1; CDR3aa: CASRDRTGSDSNQPQHF; CDR3nt: TGTGCCAGCAGGGACCGGACAGGGTCAGATAGCAATCAGCCCCAGCATTTT
abundance: NA; v_gene: TRBV2; j_gene: TRBJ1-1; d_gene: NA; CDR3aa: CASRRTVITEAFF; CDR3nt: TGTGCCAGCAGGAGGACAGTTATAACTGAAGCTTTCTTT
abundance: NA; v_gene: TRBV6-5; j_gene: TRBJ1-3; d_gene: NA; CDR3aa: CASSYEGGNTIYF; CDR3nt: TGTGCCAGCAGTTACGAGGGGGGAAACACCATATATTTT
abundance: NA; v_gene: TRBV6-5; j_gene: TRBJ2-5; d_gene: NA; CDR3aa: CASSISGARETQYF; CDR3nt: TGTGCCAGCAGTATATCCGGGGCCCGGGAGACCCAGTACTTC
abundance: few; v_gene: TRBV11-2; j_gene: TRBJ2-7; d_gene: NA; CDR3aa: CASSAQGVPYEQYF; CDR3nt: TGTGCCAGCAGCGCTCAAGGGGTGCCCTACGAGCAGTACTTC
abundance: NA; v_gene: TRBV7-9; j_gene: TRBJ2-5; d_gene: NA; CDR3aa: CASSTPGFAGETQYF; CDR3nt: TGTGCCAGCAGCACCCCCGGGTTTGCCGGGGAGACCCAGTACTTC
abundance: NA; v_gene: TRBV12-3/TRBV12-4; j_gene: TRBJ1-4; d_gene: NA; CDR3aa: CASSLAAGEKLFF; CDR3nt: TGTGCCAGCAGTTTAGCTGCCGGCGAAAAACTGTTTTTT
abundance: NA; v_gene: TRBV27; j_gene: TRBJ2-5; d_gene: NA; CDR3aa: CASSLGQKETQYF; CDR3nt: TGTGCCAGCAGTTTAGGGCAGAAAGAGACCCAGTACTTC
abundance: NA; v_gene: TRBV7-2; j_gene: TRBJ2-1; d_gene: TRBD2; CDR3aa: CASSLDLAGGNEQFF; CDR3nt: TGTGCCAGCAGCTTAGATCTAGCGGGGGGCAATGAGCAGTTCTTC
abundance: NA; v_gene: TRBV5-1; j_gene: TRBJ1-4; d_gene: NA; CDR3aa: CASAAGPNEKLFF; CDR3nt: TGCGCCAGCGCGGCCGGACCGAATGAAAAACTGTTTTTT
abundance: NA; v_gene: TRBV11-2; j_gene: TRBJ2-2; d_gene: TRBD2; CDR3aa: CASNTIAGGMGGELFF; CDR3nt: TGTGCCAGCAACACCATAGCGGGAGGAATGGGCGGGGAGCTGTTTTTT
abundance: NA; v_gene: TRBV28; j_gene: TRBJ1-2; d_gene: NA; CDR3aa: CASSPGARVYGYTF; CDR3nt: TGTGCCAGCAGTCCGGGGGCTAGGGTCTATGGCTACACCTTC
abundance: NA; v_gene: TRBV7-8; j_gene: TRBJ2-5; d_gene: NA; CDR3aa: CASSFAELASETQYF; CDR3nt: TGTGCCAGCAGCTTCGCCGAACTAGCATCAGAGACCCAGTACTTC
abundance: NA; v_gene: TRBV12-3/TRBV12-4; j_gene: TRBJ1-1; d_gene: NA; CDR3aa: CASSPQRNTEAFF; CDR3nt: TGTGCCAGCAGTCCCCAAAGGAACACTGAAGCTTTCTTT
abundance: NA; v_gene: TRBV6-6; j_gene: TRBJ2-2; d_gene: TRBD2; CDR3aa: CASSRYAGTGTSGTGELFF; CDR3nt: TGTGCCAGCAGCCGATACGCCGGAACTGGGACTAGCGGTACCGGGGAGCTGTTTTTT
abundance: NA; v_gene: TRBV5-1; j_gene: TRBJ1-2; d_gene: TRBD1; CDR3aa: CASSFRTGEGGYTF; CDR3nt: TGCGCCAGCAGCTTCCGGACAGGGGAGGGTGGCTACACCTTC
abundance: NA; v_gene: TRBV4-1; j_gene: TRBJ2-7; d_gene: TRBD1; CDR3aa: CASSHGQGNYEQYF; CDR3nt: TGCGCCAGCAGCCATGGACAGGGCAATTACGAGCAGTACTTC
abundance: NA; v_gene: TRBV3-1/TRBV3-2; j_gene: TRBJ2-1; d_gene: TRBD2; CDR3aa: CASSPRAREGLMNEQFF; CDR3nt: TGTGCCAGCAGCCCCCGGGCGCGGGAGGGCCTTATGAATGAGCAGTTCTTC
abundance: NA; v_gene: TRBV4-1; j_gene: TRBJ1-6; d_gene: NA; CDR3aa: CASSQGREVNSPLHF; CDR3nt: TGCGCCAGCAGCCAAGGGAGGGAGGTGAATTCACCCCTCCACTTT
abundance: NA; v_gene: TRBV24-1; j_gene: TRBJ2-7; d_gene: TRBD2; CDR3aa: CATSDSSSGGTYEQYF; CDR3nt: TGTGCCACCAGTGACTCCTCTAGCGGGGGAACCTACGAGCAGTACTTC
abundance: NA; v_gene: TRBV2; j_gene: TRBJ2-7; d_gene: NA; CDR3aa: CASSETLRSYEQYF; CDR3nt: TGTGCCAGCAGTGAAACGCTTCGGTCCTACGAGCAGTACTTC
abundance: NA; v_gene: TRBV29-1; j_gene: TRBJ2-7; d_gene: NA; CDR3aa: CSATPPGTETYEQYF; CDR3nt: TGCAGCGCAACCCCCCCCGGGACCGAGACCTACGAGCAGTACTTC
abundance: NA; v_gene: TRBV5-1; j_gene: TRBJ2-7; d_gene: NA; CDR3aa: CASSLVAAGLSSYEQYF; CDR3nt: TGCGCCAGCAGCTTGGTGGCGGCGGGGCTGTCCTCCTACGAGCAGTACTTC
abundance: NA; v_gene: TRBV28; j_gene: TRBJ1-2; d_gene: NA; CDR3aa: CASRSTLAYGYTF; CDR3nt: TGTGCCAGCAGGTCGACTCTGGCCTATGGCTACACCTTC